The 14 T cell receptor beta chains presented below share a single source sample, sequenced in a study of monozygotic twins with inflammatory bowel disease. Following a re-call of the 5' RACE reads, TCRdb has one entry per CDR3 protein and lacks DNA. The ten top clones account for around 2%, within a sample of approximately 330,000 distinct CDR3 sequences. Source material: blood. These TCRs come from a human donor with ulcerative colitis or Crohn's disease, or a healthy co-twin of an affected twin (not recorded which).

CDR3: CASSLGPTEEKLFF. This rearrangement joins TRBV7-6 to TRBJ1-4. CDR3 size: 14 residues. Germline-derived CDR1 and CDR2 are SGHVS and FNYEAQ. The whole variable domain, filled in from reference TRBV7-6 and TRBJ1-4, reads GAGVSQSPRYKVTKRGQDVALRCDPISGHVSLYWYRQALGQGPEFLTYFNYEAQQDKSGLPNDRFSAERPEGSISTLTIQRTEQRDSAMYRCASSLGPTEEKLFFGSGTQLSVL.

The chain is built from TRBV5-1 and TRBJ2-1; TCRdb picks TRBD2, but there is no DNA to check that call. The CDR3 runs to 14 residues. Germline CDR1 and CDR2: SGHRS and YFSETQ. CDR3 sequence reads: CASSLEGGPNEQFF.

This chain links TRBV6-1 with TRBJ2-7; TCRdb names TRBD1, which stays unverified in the absence of DNA. Germline CDR1 and CDR2: MNHNS and SASEGT. This CDR3 comprises 15 residues. CDR3 in amino acids: CASSDVGSGNRGQYF.

This sequence joins TRBV20-1 and TRBJ2-7; there is no DNA to check the TCRdb D call of TRBD2. The CDR3 runs 15 residues. Germline CDR1 reads DFQATT; CDR2 reads SNEGSKA (reference sequence). This CDR3 reads CSAKGLAGPLGEQYF.

The chain couples TRBV7-6 to TRBJ2-5; as DNA is missing, the TRBD2 call by TCRdb cannot be tested. The CDR3 extends over 14 amino acids. Germline-derived CDR1 and CDR2 are SGHVS and FNYEAQ. The CDR3 region is CASSLRTRKETQYF.

This chain connects TRBV7-2 to TRBJ1-5. Germline V gene lookup returns CDR1 SGHTA and CDR2 FQGNSA. This CDR3 has 16 residues. Here the CDR3 reads CASSLDRGGPAQPQHF.

The rearrangement uses TRBV6-2 or TRBV6-3 and TRBJ2-2; the TCRdb D gene call, TRBD1, has no DNA to confirm it. The CDR3 is 23 residues long. CDR1 is MNHEY and CDR2 is SVGEGT in the germline V gene. The CDR3 sequence is CASSSLTFLGTGAALIDTGELFF.

The chain combines TRBV7-2 with TRBJ2-2. The germline CDR1 and CDR2 sequences are SGHTA and FQGNSA. The CDR3 extends over 14 amino acids. The CDR3 loop reads CASSPQAISGELFF.

J is TRBJ2-7 and V is TRBV4-3. This CDR3 is 15 amino acids long. Germline lookup yields CDR1 LGHNA and CDR2 YSLEER. The CDR3 is CASSQALDSPYEQYF.

The CDR3 protein is CASSLSRGLLAFHEQFF. V is TRBV7-8 and J is TRBJ2-1; TCRdb's D gene call, TRBD2, goes unchecked for lack of DNA. Germline assignment: CDR1 SGHVS and CDR2 FQNEAQ. The CDR3 sequence is 17 residues long.

J is TRBJ2-3 and V is TRBV4-2; TCRdb names TRBD2, which stays unverified in the absence of DNA. CDR3 size: 14 residues. Germline CDR1 is LGHNA and CDR2 is YNFKEQ. The CDR3 loop is CAIRAGGNTDTQYF.

This chain links TRBV6-4 with TRBJ1-1; with no DNA, the TCRdb D assignment of TRBD1 cannot be verified. This CDR3 contains 14 residues. Germline-derived CDR1 and CDR2 are MRHNA and SNTAGT. CDR3 protein: CASSAGTENTEAFF.

The rearrangement uses TRBV4-3 and TRBJ2-3; TCRdb proposes TRBD1, but this gene call is untestable without DNA. The germline CDR1 and CDR2 sequences are LGHNA and YSLEER. This CDR3 is 20 amino acids long. CDR3 amino acids: CASSQASFPLDSLIPDTQYF.

This chain links TRBV28 with TRBJ1-2; TCRdb outputs TRBD1, but without DNA this stays unchecked. Germline V gene data show CDR1 as MDHEN and CDR2 as SYDVKM. The CDR3 is made up of 14 amino acids. CDR3 sequence: CDSSALGVWYGYTF.